The 29 T cell receptor beta chains below were found in one sample sequenced in a study of blood T cell repertoires in COVID-19. TCRdb's copy holds only in-frame clones and misses some; the assay was immunoSEQ multiplex PCR. Of some 250,000 clones listed, 82% were seen once; the top ten hold roughly 3.1%. The sequenced material came from peripheral blood. These TCRs come from a young woman with acute or convalescent COVID-19.

V usage is TRBV30 and J usage is TRBJ2-3; D is possibly TRBD1 (5 bases). There are 14 residues in the CDR3. Germline CDR1 and CDR2: GTSNPN and SVGIG (reference sequence). Trimming stripped 4 bases from V and 0 bases from J, with 11 bases between. The chain's CDR3 is CAWKGRFSTDTQYF. The CDR3 nucleotides read TGTGCCTGGAAGGGGCGTTTTAGCACAGATACGCAGTATTTT.

The chain employs TRBV6-4 and TRBJ1-4; TRBD1 matches at 8 bases. Germline V gene data show CDR1 as MRHNA and CDR2 as SNTAGT. J gave up 8 bases and V 5 bases, and 7 bases lay outside the gene matches. CDR3 length equals 14 residues. In DNA form, the CDR3 reads TGTGCCAGCAGTCCCGGACAGGGAGGAGAAAAACTGTTTTTT. This gives the protein CASSPGQGGEKLFF.

The CDR3 nucleotides read TGTGCCAGCAGCCAGTGGCGGGAAGGCAAAAACATTCAGTACTTC. Translated, it gives CASSQWREGKNIQYF. The chain joins TRBV3-1 (or the pseudogene TRBV3-2) to TRBJ2-4; TRBD2 might be the D (6 bases). Germline CDR1 reads LGHDT; CDR2 reads YNNKEL (reference sequence). V gave up 3 bases and J gave up 3 bases, with 12 bases separating them. There are 15 residues in the CDR3.

The chain couples TRBV29-1 to TRBJ1-2, with TRBD1 matching 11 bases. The V gene's germline CDR1 is SQVTM and CDR2 ANQGSEA. The CDR3 spans 11 residues. V shed 6 bases and J 8 bases; nucleotides not matched to a gene: 2. The CDR3 region is CSVGTGGGYTF. As DNA, the CDR3 is TGCAGCGTGGGGACAGGGGGAGGCTACACCTTC.

The rearrangement uses TRBV10-3 and TRBJ2-1, with 13 bases lining up with TRBD2. J gave up 6 bases and V 6 bases, and 11 bases lay outside the gene matches. The V gene's germline CDR1 is ENHRY and CDR2 SYGVKD. This CDR3 comprises 17 residues. The CDR3 bases are TGTGCCATCAGCCCCACCTTGACTAGCGGGAGGCCCAATGAGCAGTTCTTC. This codes for CAISPTLTSGRPNEQFF.

The chain combines TRBV7-2 with TRBJ2-7; TRBD1 matches at 7 bases. The germline gives CDR1 SGHTA, CDR2 FQGNSA. There are 14 residues in the CDR3. The V gene end was trimmed by 4 bases and the J gene end by 5 bases; junction bases not matched to a gene: 8. Here the CDR3 reads CASSSIDRANEQYF. In DNA, the CDR3 is TGTGCCAGCAGCTCCATCGACAGGGCAAACGAGCAGTACTTC.

The chain has TRBV7-2 and TRBJ2-7; D perhaps matches TRBD2 (5 bases). This CDR3 is built from 14 residues. Germline lookup yields CDR1 SGHTA and CDR2 FQGNSA. V shed 2 bases and J shed 5 bases, with 13 bases lying between them. This chain's CDR3 is CASSLLASFNEQYF. The CDR3 bases are TGTGCCAGCAGCTTATTGGCTAGCTTCAACGAGCAGTACTTC.

This clone appeared a few times. The genes are TRBV15 and TRBJ2-7; 11 nucleotides align to TRBD1. The V and J ends lost 3 bases and 4 bases, in that order; junction bases with no gene match: 11. The germline V gene encodes CDR1 LNHNV and CDR2 YYDKDF (reference sequence). The CDR3 runs to 17 residues. The CDR3: CATSRKRSGTGGYEQYF. In DNA, the CDR3 is TGTGCCACCAGCAGGAAAAGATCCGGGACAGGGGGATACGAGCAGTACTTC. Drawing the rest from reference TRBV15 and TRBJ2-7, the complete variable domain is DAMVIQNPRYQVTQFGKPVTLSCSQTLNHNVMYWYQQKSSQAPKLLFHYYDKDFNNEADTPDNFQSRRPNTSFCFLDIRSPGLGDTAMYLCATSRKRSGTGGYEQYFGPGTRLTVT.

This clone was detected only a few times. The rearrangement links TRBV3-1 (or the pseudogene TRBV3-2) to TRBJ1-1, with 8 bases fitting TRBD1. Unmatched junction bases numbered 9, after V lost 9 bases and J lost 6 bases. CDR1 and CDR2 (germline): LGHDT, YNNKEL (reference sequence). This CDR3 is 13 amino acids long. In DNA form, the CDR3 reads TGTGCCAGATATCAGGGGGCGTCTGCTGAAGCTTTCTTT. It translates to CARYQGASAEAFF.

This sequence joins TRBV15 and TRBJ2-4, with 12 nucleotides matching TRBD2. In germline, CDR1 is LNHNV, CDR2 YYDKDF (reference sequence). The CDR3 loop spans 16 amino acids. Germline trimming cut 1 base from V and 3 bases from J; bases unmatched to any gene: 1. The CDR3 region has the DNA TGTGCCACCAGCAGAGGACTAGCGGGGGTCAAAAACATTCAGTACTTC. It yields the protein CATSRGLAGVKNIQYF.

CDR3 region: CASSLIGWGPGHGNSPLHF. The CDR3 DNA sequence: TGTGCCAGCAGCTTAATAGGATGGGGTCCGGGACACGGAAATTCACCCCTCCACTTT. The chain links TRBV7-4 to TRBJ1-6; D possibly corresponds to TRBD1 (6 bases). CDR3 length: 19 amino acids. Trimming cost V 2 bases and J 7 bases, with 24 bases left between them. CDR1 is SGHVT and CDR2 is SQSDAQ in the germline V gene.

This clone was found once. CDR3 sequence: CASSLGRAYEQYF. Written as DNA, the CDR3 is TGCGCCAGCAGCTTGGGACGGGCCTACGAGCAGTACTTC. The chain recombines TRBV5-1 with TRBJ2-7, with D unresolved. V was cut by 0 bases and J by 2 bases, with 6 bases left in between. Germline V gene lookup returns CDR1 SGHRS and CDR2 YFSETQ. The CDR3 runs to 13 residues.

CDR3 loop: CASSSGQPIPIYNEQFF. The CDR3 DNA reads TGTGCCAGCAGTTCGGGACAGCCAATACCTATCTACAATGAGCAGTTCTTC. The chain recombines TRBV28 with TRBJ2-1, with 7 bases matching TRBD1. This CDR3 comprises 17 residues. The V and J ends lost 4 bases and 3 bases, in that order; junction bases with no gene match: 12. CDR1 and CDR2 from the germline V gene are MDHEN and SYDVKM. The full variable domain, with the rest looked up from reference TRBV28 and TRBJ2-1, is DVKVTQSSRYLVKRTGEKVFLECVQDMDHENMFWYRQDPGLGLRLIYFSYDVKMKEKGDIPEGYSVSREKKERFSLILESASTNQTSMYLCASSSGQPIPIYNEQFFGPGTRLTVL.

The CDR3 nucleotides are TGTGCCAGCAGTGAAGCAGGGGTTCGCAATCAGCCCCAGCATTTT. The encoded protein is CASSEAGVRNQPQHF. This chain connects TRBV2 to TRBJ1-5; D is perhaps TRBD1 (5 bases). V shed 0 bases and J shed 2 bases, with 8 bases lying between them. The CDR3 sequence is 15 residues long. The V gene's germline CDR1 is SNHLY and CDR2 FYNNEI.

The genes are TRBV7-6 and TRBJ1-2, with 10 nucleotides matching TRBD1. Unmatched junction bases numbered 16, after V lost 1 base and J lost 2 bases. Per germline, CDR1 SGHVS and CDR2 FNYEAQ. The CDR3 loop spans 20 amino acids. The CDR3: CASSLGLNWDRGLPNYGYTF. The CDR3 DNA is TGTGCCAGCAGCTTAGGACTCAATTGGGACAGGGGTCTCCCAAACTATGGCTACACCTTC.

Only a few counts were recorded for this clone. The chain joins TRBV6-5 to TRBJ1-3, with D tentatively TRBD1 (6 bases). The germline gives CDR1 MNHEY, CDR2 SVGAGI. V lost 9 bases to trimming and J lost 3 bases, with 15 bases between them. CDR3 length equals 14 residues. This CDR3 is CASSTGSGGNTIYF. The CDR3 bases are TGTGCCAGTAGCACAGGGTCGGGTGGAAACACCATATATTTT.

The chain couples TRBV13 to TRBJ2-7; 7 bases map to TRBD1. V lost 8 bases to trimming and J lost 6 bases; unmatched junction nucleotides: 7. Germline V CDR1 and CDR2: PRHDT, FYEKMQ (reference sequence). This CDR3 comprises 12 residues. The CDR3 region has the DNA TGTGCCAGCCTAAAACAGGGGAGCGAGCAGTACTTC. Its protein product is CASLKQGSEQYF.

The chain couples TRBV6-2 or TRBV6-3 to TRBJ2-5, with 9 bases lining up with TRBD1. The CDR3 has 16 amino acids. CDR1 MNHEY and CDR2 SVGEGT come from the germline V gene. V shed 3 bases and J 6 bases; nucleotides not matched to a gene: 11. This CDR3 reads CASSYSGTGTTKTQYF. The CDR3 nucleotides are TGTGCCAGCAGTTATTCCGGGACAGGGACCACGAAGACCCAGTACTTC.

The rearrangement links TRBV9 to TRBJ1-2; 7 positions match TRBD1. The CDR3 loop spans 15 amino acids. The germline CDR1 and CDR2 sequences are SGDLS and YYNGEE. The V and J ends lost 3 bases and 3 bases, in that order; junction bases with no gene match: 8. This chain's CDR3 is CASSEGQGVDYGYTF. The CDR3 DNA reads as TGTGCCAGCAGCGAGGGTCAGGGGGTGGACTATGGCTACACCTTC.

This sequence joins TRBV5-1 and TRBJ2-5; D uncertain. Trimming shortened V by 0 bases and J by 4 bases, and 13 bases separated the two germline ends. Germline lookup yields CDR1 SGHRS and CDR2 YFSETQ. This CDR3 has 15 amino acids. The CDR3 DNA reads as TGCGCCAGCAGCTTGGATGCTCGGCAGCGAGAGACCCAGTACTTC. Translating it yields CASSLDARQRETQYF.

This sequence joins TRBV4-1 and TRBJ2-5, with TRBD1 identical over 7 bases. The CDR3 spans 13 residues. Germline loops: CDR1 MGHRA, CDR2 YSYEKL. J was trimmed by 3 bases and V by 6 bases; bases with no gene match: 4. In DNA, the CDR3 is TGCGCCAGCAGTAAAGGGACAGAAGAGACCCAGTACTTC. It translates to CASSKGTEETQYF.

The chain is built from TRBV19 and TRBJ2-2, with no clear D. Per the germline V gene, CDR1 is LNHDA and CDR2 is SQIVND (reference sequence). The CDR3 extends over 14 amino acids. V was trimmed by 5 bases and J by 4 bases, leaving 11 bases between them. CDR3 region: CASSSGRSTGELFF. CDR3 sequence (DNA): TGTGCCAGTAGTTCTGGTCGCAGCACCGGGGAGCTGTTTTTT. The whole variable domain, remainder taken from reference TRBV19 and TRBJ2-2, is DGGITQSPKYLFRKEGQNVTLSCEQNLNHDAMYWYRQDPGQGLRLIYYSQIVNDFQKGDIAEGYSVSREKKESFPLTVTSAQKNPTAFYLCASSSGRSTGELFFGEGSRLTVL.

In this sample, this clone turned up a few times. The chain carries TRBV25-1 and TRBJ2-7; a possible D gene is TRBD2 (5 bases). Germline V gene sequence: CDR1 MGHDK, CDR2 SYGVNS. Trimming cost V 8 bases and J 3 bases, with 11 bases left between them. The CDR3 totals 12 residues. In nucleotides, the CDR3 is TGTGCCAGCGGAGGACTGGGCTACGAGCAGTACTTC. This gives the protein CASGGLGYEQYF.

The chain couples TRBV12-2 to TRBJ2-2; the D call TRBD1 from the table was never checked on the DNA. TRBV12-2 has pseudogene status. The CDR3 contains 17 residues. The CDR3 loop reads CASRFYLQGPNTGELFF. As DNA, the CDR3 is TGTGCAAGTCGATTTTACCTACAGGGGCCGAACACCGGGGAGCTGTTTTTT.

The chain employs TRBV18 and TRBJ2-3; TRBD2 matches 10 bases. Trimming removed 4 bases from V and 3 bases from J; junction bases left unmatched: 4. Germline V CDR1 and CDR2: KGHSH, LQKENI. This CDR3 spans 15 amino acids. CDR3 in amino acids: CASSLLAGATDTQYF. The DNA of the CDR3 is TGTGCCAGCTCACTGCTAGCGGGAGCAACAGATACGCAGTATTTT.

The chain employs TRBV5-4 and TRBJ2-3, with D possibly matching TRBD2 (6 bases). The CDR3 spans 15 residues. The ends were cut back, 4 bases at V and 2 bases at J, with 14 bases in the middle. Germline V gene lookup returns CDR1 SGHNT and CDR2 YYREEE (reference sequence). CDR3 sequence: CASSPRVAVTDTQYF. The CDR3 DNA is TGTGCCAGCAGCCCCCGGGTAGCGGTCACAGATACGCAGTATTTT.

The chain has TRBV20-1 and TRBJ2-7; TRBD1 agrees at 7 bases. The V segment lost 3 bases and the J segment 3 bases; nucleotides outside the gene matches: 11. CDR3 length: 15 residues. Looked up from germline, CDR1 is DFQATT and CDR2 is SNEGSKA (reference sequence). CDR3 loop: CSASMGQISLYEQYF. In DNA, the CDR3 is TGCAGTGCTAGTATGGGACAGATTTCACTCTACGAGCAGTACTTC.

The chain is built from TRBV11-2 and TRBJ1-2; 11 bases line up with TRBD1. Trimming removed 1 base from V and 3 bases from J; junction bases left unmatched: 4. Looked up from germline, CDR1 is SGHAT and CDR2 is FQNNGV. This CDR3 spans 16 amino acids. This chain's CDR3 is CASSLVAGQGDYGYTF. Written as DNA, the CDR3 is TGTGCCAGCAGCTTAGTGGCGGGACAGGGGGACTATGGCTACACCTTC.

The chain joins TRBV7-9 to TRBJ1-2; 7 positions match TRBD1. Trimming at V came to 4 bases and at J to 6 bases, leaving 8 bases not matched to a gene. Germline V CDR1 and CDR2: SEHNR, FQNEAQ (reference sequence). CDR3 length: 14 amino acids. The CDR3 DNA sequence: TGTGCCAGCAGCTCAAAACAGGGGTTTCATGGCTACACCTTC. The encoded protein is CASSSKQGFHGYTF.